A single sample is the source of the 32 T cell receptor beta chains below, sequenced in a study of beta chain features in type 1 diabetes. The isolated RNA, all of it, was reverse transcribed, so expressed TCRB transcripts were what got sequenced. Assay: immunoSEQ multiplex PCR; the TCRdb copy retains only in-frame clones and omits some. Here the sample spans over 120,000 clones, more than 9% being singletons. The sequencing sample was made of naive CD4+ T cells from blood. These receptors came from a man aged 18 to 30 in good health.

The chain joins TRBV5-6 to TRBJ2-7, with 7 bases fitting TRBD1. Per the germline V gene, CDR1 is SGHDT and CDR2 is YYEEEE. This CDR3 region has 14 residues. J gave up 2 bases and V 4 bases, and 6 bases lay outside the gene matches. In DNA, the CDR3 is TGTGCCAGCAGCGGCACGGGACAGCCCTACGAGCAGTACTTC. It specifies CASSGTGQPYEQYF.

This clone has a handful of counts. The chain has TRBV7-3 and TRBJ2-5; 10 bases align to TRBD2. Germline V gene lookup returns CDR1 SGHTA and CDR2 FQGTGA. V was clipped by 5 bases and J by 2 bases; unmatched bases: 14. This CDR3 is 18 amino acids long. The CDR3 region is CASSPQGAGGPRQETQYF. The DNA for the CDR3 is TGTGCCAGCAGCCCCCAAGGAGCGGGGGGGCCCCGGCAAGAGACCCAGTACTTC.

The rearrangement joins TRBV7-9 to TRBJ2-5, with 10 bases aligning to TRBD2. The length of the CDR3 is 15 residues. The J segment lost 7 bases and the V segment lost 5 bases, leaving 10 bases of the junction unmatched. Germline V lookup: CDR1 SEHNR, CDR2 FQNEAQ (reference sequence). The CDR3 DNA sequence: TGTGCCAGCAGCAAAGGGACTAGCGACCGGGGGACCCAGTACTTC. This codes for CASSKGTSDRGTQYF.

This clone was counted ten times or more. This CDR3 is CASSQTSGNEQFF. In DNA form, the CDR3 reads TGTGCCAGCAGCCAAACTAGCGGCAATGAGCAGTTCTTC. The V gene is TRBV7-9, the J gene TRBJ2-1, with 8 bases aligning to TRBD2. This CDR3 is built from 13 residues. V was pared by 5 bases and J by 6 bases, with 3 bases of the junction left unmatched. Germline V gene lookup returns CDR1 SEHNR and CDR2 FQNEAQ (reference sequence).

This clone was recorded a few times. The chain joins TRBV7-3 to TRBJ2-7; D may be TRBD1 (5 bases). Germline-derived CDR1 and CDR2 are SGHTA and FQGTGA. The CDR3 spans 15 residues. V lost 0 bases to trimming and J lost 4 bases, with 13 bases between them. CDR3 sequence reads: CASSLTPGWPYEQYF. The CDR3 DNA follows: TGTGCCAGCAGCTTAACTCCAGGGTGGCCATACGAGCAGTACTTC.

The chain recombines TRBV5-1 with TRBJ1-2, with D uncertain. Looked up from germline, CDR1 is SGHRS and CDR2 is YFSETQ. The CDR3 is 13 residues long. V dropped 7 bases and J dropped 8 bases, with 18 bases sitting between them. Here the CDR3 reads CASRLMSTGGYTF. The CDR3 nucleotides are TGCGCCAGCCGGCTAATGTCAACGGGGGGCTACACCTTC. Full variable domain (outside the CDR3, taken from reference TRBV5-1 and TRBJ1-2): KAGVTQTPRYLIKTRGQQVTLSCSPISGHRSVSWYQQTPGQGLQFLFEYFSETQRNKGNFPGRFSGRQFSNSRSEMNVSTLELGDSALYLCASRLMSTGGYTFGSGTRLTVV.

The gene calls are TRBV19 and TRBJ2-1; possible D gene TRBD2, 5 bases. The CDR3 extends over 15 amino acids. Trimming left V 7 bases short and J 1 base short, with 14 bases between. Germline-derived CDR1 and CDR2 are LNHDA and SQIVND (reference sequence). DNA for the CDR3: TGTGCCAGTACCGCAACTAGTTGGTCCTACAATGAGCAGTTCTTC. Translating it yields CASTATSWSYNEQFF.

The rearrangement uses TRBV5-4 and TRBJ2-4; a weak D match, TRBD1 (6 bases). The ends were cut back, 1 base at V and 5 bases at J, with 13 bases in the middle. From germline, CDR1 is SGHNT and CDR2 YYREEE (reference sequence). CDR3 length: 15 residues. The CDR3 DNA is TGTGCCAGCAGCTTGTTCGACAGGAGAGAAAACATTCAGTACTTC. Translating gives CASSLFDRRENIQYF. Variable domain in full (rest from reference TRBV5-4 and TRBJ2-4): ETGVTQSPTHLIKTRGQQVTLRCSSQSGHNTVSWYQQALGQGPQFIFQYYREEENGRGNFPPRFSGLQFPNYSSELNVNALELDDSALYLCASSLFDRRENIQYFGAGTRLSVL.

Here the CDR3 reads CASSFSTALYGEKLFF. The CDR3 nucleotides are TGTGCCAGCAGTTTCTCGACTGCCCTTTACGGTGAAAAACTGTTTTTT. This chain joins TRBV28 and TRBJ1-4; D is unresolved. Germline V CDR1 and CDR2: MDHEN, SYDVKM. This CDR3 contains 16 residues. Trimming left V 3 bases short and J 7 bases short, with 18 bases between.

This clone was detected only a few times. The chain links TRBV7-9 to TRBJ1-2; TRBD1 matches at 7 bases. Germline CDR1 is SEHNR and CDR2 is FQNEAQ (reference sequence). The CDR3 extends over 13 amino acids. J gave up 12 bases and V 2 bases, and 9 bases lay outside the gene matches. Here the CDR3 reads CASSLNVDRVDTF. CDR3 nucleotide sequence: TGTGCCAGCAGCTTAAACGTAGACAGGGTGGACACCTTC.

V and J are TRBV7-3 and TRBJ2-5; D remains ambiguous. CDR3 length: 14 amino acids. Between the trimmed V and J ends, which lost 6 bases and 3 bases, there was a span of 14 bases. Germline loops: CDR1 SGHTA, CDR2 FQGTGA. The CDR3 DNA is TGTGCCAGCAGTCCCGGGTCATCGAAAGAGACCCAGTACTTC. It codes for CASSPGSSKETQYF.

This clone showed up just a few times. The chain couples TRBV21-1 to TRBJ2-1; TRBD2 was called by the table and not checked on the DNA. TRBV21-1 is a listed pseudogene. This CDR3 comprises 15 residues. This chain's CDR3 is CASRTPSGGDNEQFF. The CDR3 DNA reads TGTGCCAGCAGAACCCCTAGCGGGGGGGACAATGAGCAGTTCTTC.

The J gene is TRBJ1-5, the V gene TRBV2, with TRBD1 as a possible D gene (5 bases). This CDR3 has 17 residues. The V gene lost 8 bases and the J gene lost 8 bases, with 28 bases spanning the gap. CDR1 and CDR2 from the germline V gene are SNHLY and FYNNEI. The CDR3 bases are TGTGCCAGCGAGACGAGGGCCAGGGTTGGGGGGAGGGAGCCCCAGCATTTT. Residues: CASETRARVGGREPQHF.

The sample holds a few counts of this clone. DNA for the CDR3: TGTGCCAGCAGTCCCAGCGGGGGTCGCTACGAGCAGTACTTC. The encoded protein is CASSPSGGRYEQYF. The chain has TRBV7-2 and TRBJ2-7, with 8 bases aligning to TRBD2. V lost 6 bases and J lost 3; bases outside the gene matches: 7. Looked up from germline, CDR1 is SGHTA and CDR2 is FQGNSA. The CDR3 has 14 amino acids.

On this clone itself: A junction end diverges from the germline sequence, so it may reflect a read error. The same CDR3 also results from other DNA sequences found in this sample. The chain combines TRBV29-1 with TRBJ2-5; 10 bases line up with TRBD1. Germline lookup yields CDR1 SQVTM and CDR2 ANQGSEA. The CDR3 totals 14 residues. CDR3 coding DNA: TGCAGCGTTGATAGACAGGGGGCGGGAGAGACCCAATACTTC. This gives the protein CSVDRQGAGETQYF.

This clone was seen repeatedly, ten times or more. This chain connects TRBV4-1 to TRBJ2-1, with a weak D call TRBD2 (6 bases). This CDR3 comprises 14 residues. Germline CDR1 is MGHRA and CDR2 is YSYEKL. The V gene lost 4 bases and the J gene lost 8 bases, with 15 bases spanning the gap. CDR3: CASSLGLSNDEQFF. Here the CDR3 DNA reads TGCGCCAGCAGCCTGGGACTCAGCAATGATGAGCAGTTCTTC.

This clone was seen a handful of times. The rearrangement uses TRBV28 and TRBJ2-7, with 9 bases that match TRBD1. Germline V lookup: CDR1 MDHEN, CDR2 SYDVKM. This CDR3 comprises 16 residues. The J segment lost 6 bases and the V segment lost 6 bases, leaving 15 bases of the junction unmatched. CDR3 sequence (DNA): TGTGCCAGCAGCCTCACAGGGGGCGCGACGATACCCGAGCAGTACTTC. The encoded protein is CASSLTGGATIPEQYF.

This clone was counted only a few times. The DNA for the CDR3 is TGTGCCAGCAGCTTAACTCACCCCTACGAGCAGTACTTC. Its translation is CASSLTHPYEQYF. The chain carries TRBV7-2 and TRBJ2-7; D call uncertain. The CDR3 runs to 13 residues. Germline CDR1 and CDR2: SGHTA and FQGNSA. Trimming left V 2 bases short and J 2 bases short, with 7 bases between.

This chain's CDR3 is CASSQGQGRDEKLFF. The CDR3 bases are TGCGCCAGCAGCCAAGGCCAGGGTAGGGATGAAAAACTGTTTTTT. This chain links TRBV4-3 with TRBJ1-4, with D possibly matching TRBD1 (5 bases). Germline assignment: CDR1 LGHNA and CDR2 YSLEER. The CDR3 totals 15 residues. Trimming removed 1 base from V and 6 bases from J, with 12 bases in between.

This clone turned up a few times. V usage is TRBV7-8 and J usage is TRBJ2-5; D not certain. The CDR3 sequence is 16 residues long. Germline CDR1 is SGHVS and CDR2 is FQNEAQ. V gave up 1 base and J gave up 4 bases, with 16 bases separating them. The CDR3, as DNA: TGTGCCAGCAGCTTAGGTACCCCCTTGATCGGAGAGACCCAGTACTTC. This codes for CASSLGTPLIGETQYF.

This clone was counted a few times. The chain couples TRBV4-3 to TRBJ1-5, with D unclear. Germline CDR1 reads LGHNA; CDR2 reads YSLEER. V was pared by 0 bases and J by 4 bases, with 10 bases between. There are 15 residues in the CDR3. The CDR3 loop is CASSQDWQVNQPQHF. CDR3 sequence (DNA): TGCGCCAGCAGCCAAGATTGGCAGGTTAATCAGCCCCAGCATTTT.

This chain uses TRBV7-2 with TRBJ1-5; D unclear. This CDR3 is built from 15 residues. Trimming took 4 bases from V and 2 from J, leaving 12 bases between them. Per germline, CDR1 SGHTA and CDR2 FQGNSA. CDR3 residues: CASSYSADGNQPQHF. CDR3 nucleotide sequence: TGTGCCAGCAGCTACTCCGCGGATGGCAATCAGCCCCAGCATTTT.

This clone turned up a few times. The chain is built from TRBV28 and TRBJ1-2, with D unclear. This CDR3 has 13 amino acids. Germline V lookup: CDR1 MDHEN, CDR2 SYDVKM. Trimming took 7 bases from V and 4 from J, leaving 13 bases between them. CDR3 amino acids: CASTPPRGYGYTF. CDR3 coding DNA: TGTGCCAGCACTCCCCCGCGGGGCTATGGCTACACCTTC.

This clone occurred many times. The chain uses TRBV30 and TRBJ2-3; possible D gene TRBD1, 5 bases. The CDR3 has 14 residues. V was cut by 5 bases and J by 1 base, with 13 bases left in between. CDR1 GTSNPN and CDR2 SVGIG come from the germline V gene (reference sequence). The CDR3 here is CAWVGAEGTDTQYF. The CDR3, as DNA: TGTGCCTGGGTTGGGGCCGAGGGCACAGATACGCAGTATTTT.

The chain is built from TRBV6-5 and TRBJ1-4; 7 bases match TRBD1. The CDR3 is 15 residues long. The V and J ends lost 5 bases and 6 bases, in that order; junction bases with no gene match: 9. CDR1 is MNHEY and CDR2 is SVGAGI in the germline V gene. CDR3 coding DNA: TGTGCCAGCAGTCGGACAGGTGGTCCTTATGAAAAACTGTTTTTT. This sequence encodes CASSRTGGPYEKLFF.

The genes are TRBV27 and TRBJ1-5, with 8 bases that match TRBD1. Losses at the gene ends were 6 bases for V and 1 base for J; bases not matched to a gene: 2. The CDR3 contains 14 residues. Germline lookup yields CDR1 MNHEY and CDR2 SMNVEV (reference sequence). The CDR3 is CASSPGGSNQPQHF. The CDR3 DNA follows: TGTGCCAGCAGCCCAGGGGGCAGCAATCAGCCCCAGCATTTT.

This clone was detected only a few times. V is TRBV7-2 and J is TRBJ1-2; possibly TRBD1 for D (5 bases). Between the trimmed V and J ends, which lost 1 base and 8 bases, there was a span of 11 bases. Germline assignment: CDR1 SGHTA and CDR2 FQGNSA. This CDR3 comprises 13 residues. This CDR3 reads CASSLGTGGGYTF. The CDR3 DNA reads as TGTGCCAGCAGCTTAGGTACAGGCGGAGGCTACACCTTC.

In this sample, this clone turned up a few times. V and J are TRBV5-1 and TRBJ1-3; weak D call: TRBD1 (6 bases). Germline V gene data show CDR1 as SGHRS and CDR2 as YFSETQ. The CDR3 totals 17 residues. V lost 4 bases to trimming and J lost 2 bases, with 19 bases between them. The CDR3: CASSLSWGGAAGNTIYF. Written as DNA, the CDR3 is TGCGCCAGCAGCCTGTCCTGGGGGGGGGCGGCTGGAAACACCATATATTTT.

This clone was found a few times. The chain carries TRBV27 and TRBJ1-2; D possibly corresponds to TRBD1 (6 bases). Germline V gene lookup returns CDR1 MNHEY and CDR2 SMNVEV (reference sequence). The CDR3 covers 14 residues. Deletions cut 4 bases from V and 5 bases from J, with 14 bases between. The CDR3 is CASSSPGRGYGYTF. The CDR3 DNA reads TGTGCCAGCAGTTCCCCCGGCAGGGGATATGGCTACACCTTC.

This clone was seen only a few times. This chain connects TRBV6-5 to TRBJ1-3; 7 bases agree with TRBD1. Per the germline V gene, CDR1 is MNHEY and CDR2 is SVGAGI. This CDR3 is built from 15 residues. The V gene end was trimmed by 2 bases and the J gene end by 4 bases; junction bases not matched to a gene: 5. CDR3 DNA sequence: TGTGCCAGCAGTTACGAGGGGGCTGACGGAAACACCATATATTTT. It codes for CASSYEGADGNTIYF.

This clone was detected a few times. The J gene is TRBJ2-3, the V gene TRBV2, with D maybe TRBD2 (6 bases). From germline, CDR1 is SNHLY and CDR2 FYNNEI. This CDR3 comprises 13 residues. The germline V and J ends were trimmed by 8 bases and 2 bases, with 11 bases remaining between them. The CDR3 protein is CASLSGVTDTQYF. CDR3 nucleotide sequence: TGTGCCAGCTTATCGGGGGTCACAGATACGCAGTATTTT. The whole variable domain, filled in from reference TRBV2 and TRBJ2-3, reads EPEVTQTPSHQVTQMGQEVILRCVPISNHLYFYWYRQILGQKVEFLVSFYNNEISEKSEIFDDQFSVERPDGSNFTLKIRSTKLEDSAMYFCASLSGVTDTQYFGPGTRLTVL.

In DNA, the CDR3 is TGTGCCAGTAGTATTCGGAGGACAGGGGATGCCAATCAGCCCCAGCATTTT. Translated: CASSIRRTGDANQPQHF. The chain links TRBV19 to TRBJ1-5, with 9 bases fitting TRBD1. The CDR3 runs to 17 residues. V dropped 3 bases and J dropped 3; count of bases not matched to a gene: 9. Per the germline V gene, CDR1 is LNHDA and CDR2 is SQIVND (reference sequence).